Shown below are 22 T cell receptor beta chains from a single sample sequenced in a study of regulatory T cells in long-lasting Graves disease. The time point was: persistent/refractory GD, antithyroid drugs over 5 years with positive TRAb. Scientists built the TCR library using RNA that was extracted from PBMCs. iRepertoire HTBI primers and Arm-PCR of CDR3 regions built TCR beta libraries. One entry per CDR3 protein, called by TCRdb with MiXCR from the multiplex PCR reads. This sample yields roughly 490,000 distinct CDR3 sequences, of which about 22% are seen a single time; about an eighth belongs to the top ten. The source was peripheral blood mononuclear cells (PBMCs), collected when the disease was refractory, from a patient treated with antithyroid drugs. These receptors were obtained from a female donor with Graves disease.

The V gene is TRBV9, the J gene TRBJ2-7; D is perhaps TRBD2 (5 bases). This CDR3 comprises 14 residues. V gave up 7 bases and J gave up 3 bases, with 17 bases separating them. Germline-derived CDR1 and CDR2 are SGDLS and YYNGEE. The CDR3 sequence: CASSPASRDYEQYF. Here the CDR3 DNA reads TGTGCCAGCTCACCAGCATCTCGGGACTACGAGCAGTACTTC. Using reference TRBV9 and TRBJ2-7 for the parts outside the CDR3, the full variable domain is DSGVTQTPKHLITATGQRVTLRCSPRSGDLSVYWYQQSLDQGLQFLIQYYNGEERAKGNILERFSAQQFPDLHSELNLSSLELGDSALYFCASSPASRDYEQYFGPGTRLTVT.

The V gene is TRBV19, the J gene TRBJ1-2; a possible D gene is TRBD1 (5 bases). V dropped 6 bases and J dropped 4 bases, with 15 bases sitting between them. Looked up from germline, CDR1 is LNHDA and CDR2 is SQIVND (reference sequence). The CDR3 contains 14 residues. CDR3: CASRQDSLSYGYTF. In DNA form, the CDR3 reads TGTGCCAGTAGACAGGACTCTCTAAGCTATGGCTACACCTTC.

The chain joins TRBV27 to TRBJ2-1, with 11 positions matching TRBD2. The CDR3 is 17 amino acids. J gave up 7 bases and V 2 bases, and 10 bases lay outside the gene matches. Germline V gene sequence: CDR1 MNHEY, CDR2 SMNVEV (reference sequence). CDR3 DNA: TGTGCCAGCAGTTTACGCTCACTAGCGGGAGTTGGGAATGAGCAGTTCTTC. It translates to CASSLRSLAGVGNEQFF.

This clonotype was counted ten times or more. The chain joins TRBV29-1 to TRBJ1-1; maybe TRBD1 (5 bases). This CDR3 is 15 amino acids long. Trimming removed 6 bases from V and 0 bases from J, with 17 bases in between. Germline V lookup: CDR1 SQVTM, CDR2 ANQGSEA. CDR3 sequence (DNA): TGCAGCGTGATGGTCGGACACCGCATGAACACTGAAGCTTTCTTT. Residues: CSVMVGHRMNTEAFF.

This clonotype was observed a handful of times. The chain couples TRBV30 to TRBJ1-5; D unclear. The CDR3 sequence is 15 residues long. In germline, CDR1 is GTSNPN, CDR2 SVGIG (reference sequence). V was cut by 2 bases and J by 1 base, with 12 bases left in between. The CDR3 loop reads CAWSSPGWSNQPQHF. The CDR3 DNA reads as TGTGCCTGGAGTTCTCCGGGCTGGAGCAATCAGCCCCAGCATTTT.

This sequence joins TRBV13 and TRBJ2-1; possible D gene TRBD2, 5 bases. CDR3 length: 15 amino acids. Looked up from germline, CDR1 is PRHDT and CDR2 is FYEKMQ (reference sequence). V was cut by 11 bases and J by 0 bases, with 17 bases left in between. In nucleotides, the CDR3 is TGTGCCGGATCGAGCGGCCAACGCTCCTACAATGAGCAGTTCTTC. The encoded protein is CAGSSGQRSYNEQFF.

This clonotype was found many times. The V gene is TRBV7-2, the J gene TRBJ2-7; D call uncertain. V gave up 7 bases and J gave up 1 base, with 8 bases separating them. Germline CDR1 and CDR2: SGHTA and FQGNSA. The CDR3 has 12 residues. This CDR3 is CASTYDSYEQYF. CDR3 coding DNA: TGTGCCAGCACCTACGATTCCTACGAGCAGTACTTC. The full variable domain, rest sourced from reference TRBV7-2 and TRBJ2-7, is GAGVSQSPSNKVTEKGKDVELRCDPISGHTALYWYRQSLGQGLEFLIYFQGNSAPDKSGLPSDRFSAERTGGSVSTLTIQRTQQEDSAVYLCASTYDSYEQYFGPGTRLTVT.

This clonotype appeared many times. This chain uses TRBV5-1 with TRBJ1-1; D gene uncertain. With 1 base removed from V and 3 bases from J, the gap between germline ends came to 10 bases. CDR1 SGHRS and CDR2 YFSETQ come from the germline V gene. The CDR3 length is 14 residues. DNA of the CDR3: TGCGCCAGCAGCTTGCGGGTGTGGGACACTGAAGCTTTCTTT. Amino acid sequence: CASSLRVWDTEAFF.

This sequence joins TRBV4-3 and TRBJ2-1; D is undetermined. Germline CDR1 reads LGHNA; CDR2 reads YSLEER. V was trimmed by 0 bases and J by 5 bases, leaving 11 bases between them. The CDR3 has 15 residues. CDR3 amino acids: CASSQEGKGNNEQFF. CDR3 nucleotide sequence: TGCGCCAGCAGCCAAGAAGGGAAAGGAAACAATGAGCAGTTCTTC.

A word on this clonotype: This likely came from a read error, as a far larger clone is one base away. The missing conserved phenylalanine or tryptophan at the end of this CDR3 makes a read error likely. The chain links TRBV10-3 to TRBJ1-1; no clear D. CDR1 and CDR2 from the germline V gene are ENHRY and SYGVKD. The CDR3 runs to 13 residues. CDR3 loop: CASSAHQNTEAFL. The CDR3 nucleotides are TGTGCCAGCAGTGCACACCAGAACACTGAAGCTTTCCTT.

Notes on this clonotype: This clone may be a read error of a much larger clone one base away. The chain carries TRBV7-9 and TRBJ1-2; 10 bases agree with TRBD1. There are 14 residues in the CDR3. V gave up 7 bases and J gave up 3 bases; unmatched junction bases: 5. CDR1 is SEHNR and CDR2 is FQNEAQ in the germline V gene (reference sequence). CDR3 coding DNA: TGTGCCAGCACCCTAGGGACAGGGGACTATGGCTACACCTTC. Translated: CASTLGTGDYGYTF.

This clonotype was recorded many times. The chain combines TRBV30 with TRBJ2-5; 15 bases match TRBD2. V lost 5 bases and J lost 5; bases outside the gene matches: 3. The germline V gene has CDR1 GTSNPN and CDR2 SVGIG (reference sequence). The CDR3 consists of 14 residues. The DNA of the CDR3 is TGTGCCTGGGGACTAGCGGGGGGGAGTGAGACCCAGTACTTC. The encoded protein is CAWGLAGGSETQYF.

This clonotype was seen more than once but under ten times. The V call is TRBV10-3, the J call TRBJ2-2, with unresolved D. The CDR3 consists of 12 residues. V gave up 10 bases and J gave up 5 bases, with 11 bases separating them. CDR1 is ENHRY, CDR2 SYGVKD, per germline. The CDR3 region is CASYRETGELFF. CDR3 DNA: TGTGCCAGCTACAGAGAAACCGGGGAGCTGTTTTTT.

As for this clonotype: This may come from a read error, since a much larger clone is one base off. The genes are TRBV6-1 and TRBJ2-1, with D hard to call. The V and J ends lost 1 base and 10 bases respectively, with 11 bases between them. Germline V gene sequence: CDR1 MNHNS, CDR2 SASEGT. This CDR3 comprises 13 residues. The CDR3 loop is CASSEGIPYEQFF. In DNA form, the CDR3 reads TGTGCCAGCAGTGAAGGGATTCCCTACGAGCAGTTCTTC.

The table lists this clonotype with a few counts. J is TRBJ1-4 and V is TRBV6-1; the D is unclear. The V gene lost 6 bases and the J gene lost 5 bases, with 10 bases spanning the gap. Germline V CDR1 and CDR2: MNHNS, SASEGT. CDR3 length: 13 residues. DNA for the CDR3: TGTGCCAGCAGGGGGATGGGCAATGAAAAACTGTTTTTT. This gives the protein CASRGMGNEKLFF.

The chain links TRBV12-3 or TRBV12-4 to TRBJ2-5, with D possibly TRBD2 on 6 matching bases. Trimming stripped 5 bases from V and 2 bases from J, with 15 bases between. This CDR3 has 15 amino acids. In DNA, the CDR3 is TGTGCCAGCAGTCTGGGCGGGACGTATCAAGAGACCCAGTACTTC. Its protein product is CASSLGGTYQETQYF.

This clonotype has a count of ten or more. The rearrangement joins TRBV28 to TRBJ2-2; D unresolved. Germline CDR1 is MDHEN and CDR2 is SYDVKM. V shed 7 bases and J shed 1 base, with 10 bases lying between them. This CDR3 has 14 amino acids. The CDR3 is CASTVSRNTGELFF. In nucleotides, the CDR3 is TGTGCCAGCACTGTATCACGGAACACCGGGGAGCTGTTTTTT.

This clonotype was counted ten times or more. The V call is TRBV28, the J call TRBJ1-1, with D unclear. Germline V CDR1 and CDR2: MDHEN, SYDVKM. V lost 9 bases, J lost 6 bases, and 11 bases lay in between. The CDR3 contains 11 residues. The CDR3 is CASGTRSEAFF. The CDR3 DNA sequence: TGTGCCAGTGGAACGAGGTCTGAAGCTTTCTTT.

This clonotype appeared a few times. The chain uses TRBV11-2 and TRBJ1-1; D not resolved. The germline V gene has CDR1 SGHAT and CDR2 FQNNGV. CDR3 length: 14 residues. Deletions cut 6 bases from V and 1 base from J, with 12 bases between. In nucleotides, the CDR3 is TGTGCCAGCAGAATGGAGTCGCCGAACACTGAAGCTTTCTTT. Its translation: CASRMESPNTEAFF.

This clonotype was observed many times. CDR3 coding DNA: TGTGCCAGCAGCCCTCCGGGTGGACAGGGACAGCCCCAGCATTTT. Translating it yields CASSPPGGQGQPQHF. This chain links TRBV7-2 with TRBJ1-5, with 8 bases identical to TRBD1. With V trimmed by 5 bases and J by 7 bases, 10 bases remained unmatched. CDR3 length equals 15 residues. CDR1 is SGHTA and CDR2 is FQGNSA in the germline V gene.

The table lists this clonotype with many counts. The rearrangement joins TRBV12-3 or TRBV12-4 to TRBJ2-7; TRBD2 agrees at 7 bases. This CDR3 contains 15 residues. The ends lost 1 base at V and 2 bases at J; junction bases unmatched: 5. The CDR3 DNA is TGTGCCAGCAGTTTAGGATCTCGGGAGGCCTACGAGCAGTACTTC. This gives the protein CASSLGSREAYEQYF.

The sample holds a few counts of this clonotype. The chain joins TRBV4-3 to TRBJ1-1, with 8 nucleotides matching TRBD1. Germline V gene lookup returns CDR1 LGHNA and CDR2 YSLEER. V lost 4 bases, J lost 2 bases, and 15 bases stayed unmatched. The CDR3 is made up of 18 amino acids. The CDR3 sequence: CASSRITGGISSNTEAFF. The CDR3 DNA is TGCGCCAGCAGCCGGATAACAGGGGGAATCTCCTCAAACACTGAAGCTTTCTTT.